This T cell receptor (beta chain) was sequenced for a study of shared clonotypes between healthy human individuals. Assay used: immunoSEQ multiplex PCR; TCRdb lists only in-frame clones, some missing. Of more than 900,000 clones in the sample, 75% to 80% were seen once. Per the germline V gene, CDR1 is MDHEN and CDR2 is SYDVKM. The V end lost 3 bases, the J end lost 6 bases, and 11 bases lay between the germline ends. CDR3 size: 13 residues. V gene TRBV28 combines with J gene TRBJ1-2; no firm D call. This sequence originates from a man aged 18 to 30 in good health. Some clones in this sample may be carry-over from other donors' samples. The sample was memory CD4+ T cells from PBMCs. Described subset: CD45RA-negative fraction. The CDR3 DNA sequence: TGTGCCAGCAGTTTTTGGGGAAGCGATGGCTACACCTTC. It specifies CASSFWGSDGYTF.